The subject of this entry is one T cell receptor (beta chain). Per the original methods: Amplification of reference gene primers was used by the study to estimate nucleated cell counts. Measured with immunoSEQ multiplex PCR; TCRdb has only the in-frame clones, and not every one. D and trimming were read from the DNA, whereas the V and J calls and clone size are those reported in that table. The sample includes over 45,000 clones, roughly 80% of them seen just once. This sample was taken from a study of blood T cell repertoires in COVID-19. This CDR3 is built from 16 residues. Trimming stripped 2 bases from V and 4 bases from J, with 17 bases between. CDR1 and CDR2 from the germline V gene are SGHTA and FQGNSA.

The sequenced sample was peripheral blood. The chain employs TRBV7-2 and TRBJ2-5; possibly TRBD2 for D (6 bases). The sequence was collected from a human donor in a cohort sampled during active or convalescent COVID-19. In DNA form, the CDR3 reads TGTGCCAGCAGCTTATCAGTAGGGCGGGGCTTAGAGACCCAGTACTTC. The encoded protein is CASSLSVGRGLETQYF.